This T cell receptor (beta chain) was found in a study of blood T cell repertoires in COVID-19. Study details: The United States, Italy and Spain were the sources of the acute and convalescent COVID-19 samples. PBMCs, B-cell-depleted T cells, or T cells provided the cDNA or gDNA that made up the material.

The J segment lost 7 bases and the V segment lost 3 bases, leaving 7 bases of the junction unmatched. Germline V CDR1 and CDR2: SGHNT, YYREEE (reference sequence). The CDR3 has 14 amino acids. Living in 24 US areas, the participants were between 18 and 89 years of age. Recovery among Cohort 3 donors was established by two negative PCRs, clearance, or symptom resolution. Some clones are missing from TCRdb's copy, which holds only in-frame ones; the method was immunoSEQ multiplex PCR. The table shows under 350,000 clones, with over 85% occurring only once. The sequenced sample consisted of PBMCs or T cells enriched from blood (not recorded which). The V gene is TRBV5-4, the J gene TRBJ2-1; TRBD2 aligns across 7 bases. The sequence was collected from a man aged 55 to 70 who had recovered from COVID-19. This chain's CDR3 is CASSSQTSWNEQFF. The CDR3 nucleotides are TGTGCCAGCAGCTCCCAGACTAGCTGGAATGAGCAGTTCTTC.